One and the same sample provided the 26 T cell receptor beta chains below, sequenced in a study of shared clonotypes between healthy human individuals. Sequenced by immunoSEQ multiplex PCR; TCRdb stores in-frame clones only, minus some. The sample comprises 1.5 million to 2.5 million clones, about 95% of which are singletons, and less than 1.5% rests with the top ten. Naivety among CD8 cells was defined by CD45RO negativity and positive CCR7 selection, thereby excluding terminally differentiated effector memory CD45RA+ cells. The specimen sequenced was naive CD8+ T cells sorted from blood. The receptors were gathered from a man aged 18 to 30 in good health.

This sequence joins TRBV19 and TRBJ2-5; TRBD2 matches at 13 bases. This CDR3 region has 15 residues. Trimming cost V 6 bases and J 5 bases; bases outside gene matches: 6. Germline V gene sequence: CDR1 LNHDA, CDR2 SQIVND (reference sequence). The CDR3 DNA is TGTGCCAGTAGCTTACTAGCGGGGGGGCAGGAGACCCAGTACTTC. The encoded protein is CASSLLAGGQETQYF. The full variable domain, completed using reference TRBV19 and TRBJ2-5, is DGGITQSPKYLFRKEGQNVTLSCEQNLNHDAMYWYRQDPGQGLRLIYYSQIVNDFQKGDIAEGYSVSREKKESFPLTVTSAQKNPTAFYLCASSLLAGGQETQYFGPGTRLLVL.

This chain links TRBV27 with TRBJ2-7; 8 bases agree with TRBD1. The V and J ends lost 7 bases and 5 bases, in that order; junction bases with no gene match: 10. The length of the CDR3 is 14 residues. CDR1 and CDR2 from the germline V gene are MNHEY and SMNVEV (reference sequence). For the CDR3, the DNA is TGTGCCAGCACCGCGACAGGGGCCCTGGACGAGCAGTACTTC. Protein: CASTATGALDEQYF.

This clone was observed a single time. J is TRBJ1-1 and V is TRBV19; D call uncertain. Germline-derived CDR1 and CDR2 are LNHDA and SQIVND (reference sequence). The CDR3 runs 14 residues. V lost 3 bases and J lost 1, with 9 bases in between. The CDR3: CASSILGGNTEAFF. The DNA for the CDR3 is TGTGCCAGTAGTATCCTAGGAGGGAACACTGAAGCTTTCTTT.

This sequence joins TRBV27 and TRBJ1-2; D not resolved. Trimming pared 3 bases from V and 2 bases from J, leaving 13 bases between. Germline assignment: CDR1 MNHEY and CDR2 SMNVEV (reference sequence). CDR3 length equals 15 residues. The CDR3 bases are TGTGCCAGCAGTTTGATTGGTGGGGAAAACTATGGCTACACCTTC. Protein product: CASSLIGGENYGYTF.

This clone was observed a single time. The genes are TRBV6-5 and TRBJ1-1; no firm D call. Looked up from germline, CDR1 is MNHEY and CDR2 is SVGAGI. The CDR3 is 15 amino acids. Trimming took off 3 bases at V and 1 base at J, with 12 bases between the two ends. The CDR3 DNA reads TGTGCCAGCAGTTATTGGGAGGGAAGGAACACTGAAGCTTTCTTT. It specifies CASSYWEGRNTEAFF.

The chain couples TRBV6-5 to TRBJ2-5; 8 bases line up with TRBD1. Trimming took 5 bases from V and 6 from J; bases not matched to a gene: 11. CDR1 is MNHEY and CDR2 is SVGAGI in the germline V gene. The CDR3 totals 15 residues. CDR3 loop: CASSPSPGQAKTQYF. The CDR3 region has the DNA TGTGCCAGCAGTCCCTCCCCGGGACAGGCTAAGACCCAGTACTTC.

The chain combines TRBV7-9 with TRBJ2-3; D remains ambiguous. This CDR3 is 14 amino acids long. The ends were cut back, 0 bases at V and 5 bases at J, with 9 bases in the middle. CDR1 SEHNR and CDR2 FQNEAQ come from the germline V gene (reference sequence). Written as DNA, the CDR3 is TGTGCCAGCAGCTTAGCGGTAGTGGTAGATACGCAGTATTTT. It codes for CASSLAVVVDTQYF.

The chain couples TRBV29-1 to TRBJ2-3; D gene unclear. Per germline, CDR1 SQVTM and CDR2 ANQGSEA. The length of the CDR3 is 10 residues. Trimming took 5 bases from V and 4 from J, leaving 4 bases between them. CDR3: CSVFADTQYF. The CDR3 DNA reads as TGCAGCGTTTTTGCAGATACGCAGTATTTT.

The chain couples TRBV11-2 to TRBJ2-3; no reliable D call. Deletions cut 7 bases from V and 2 bases from J, with 13 bases between. This CDR3 is built from 14 residues. Germline V gives CDR1 SGHAT, CDR2 FQNNGV. This CDR3 is CASTTGRYTDTQYF. CDR3 nucleotides: TGTGCCAGCACCACCGGACGGTACACAGATACGCAGTATTTT.

V usage is TRBV6-5 and J usage is TRBJ2-5, with a tentative D call TRBD2 (6 bases). The CDR3 loop spans 16 amino acids. Trimming stripped 2 bases from V and 3 bases from J, with 16 bases between. CDR1 and CDR2 from the germline V gene are MNHEY and SVGAGI. The CDR3 DNA is TGTGCCAGCAGTTACCCGCAGACGGGGGTAAAAGAGACCCAGTACTTC. Protein sequence: CASSYPQTGVKETQYF.

The CDR3 protein is CASSLSWGNNQPQHF. In DNA, the CDR3 is TGTGCCAGCAGCCTGAGTTGGGGAAACAATCAGCCCCAGCATTTT. The genes are TRBV9 and TRBJ1-5, with D unclear. Trimming removed 4 bases from V and 3 bases from J, with 14 bases in between. This CDR3 spans 15 amino acids. Per the germline V gene, CDR1 is SGDLS and CDR2 is YYNGEE.

The chain combines TRBV5-4 with TRBJ2-7; 11 nucleotides agree with TRBD1. The germline CDR1 and CDR2 sequences are SGHNT and YYREEE (reference sequence). Germline trimming cut 4 bases from V and 6 bases from J; bases unmatched to any gene: 6. The CDR3 consists of 14 residues. DNA for the CDR3: TGTGCCAGCAGCGAGGGACAGGGGGACGTCGAGCAGTACTTC. This gives the protein CASSEGQGDVEQYF.

The chain uses TRBV29-1 and TRBJ1-2; D might be TRBD1 (6 bases). Between the trimmed V and J ends, which lost 7 bases and 4 bases, there was a span of 16 bases. This CDR3 has 13 amino acids. Looked up from germline, CDR1 is SQVTM and CDR2 is ANQGSEA. CDR3 sequence reads: CSAEDSDGYGYTF. The CDR3 nucleotides are TGCAGCGCCGAGGACAGCGACGGCTATGGCTACACCTTC. The full variable domain, in which reference TRBV29-1 and TRBJ1-2 provide the parts outside the CDR3, is SAVISQKPSRDICQRGTSLTIQCQVDSQVTMMFWYRQQPGQSLTLIATANQGSEATYESGFVIDKFPISRPNLTFSTLTVSNMSPEDSSIYLCSAEDSDGYGYTFGSGTRLTVV.

CDR3 protein: CASSADRLSNQPQHF. The CDR3 DNA sequence: TGTGCCAGCAGCGCGGACAGATTAAGCAATCAGCCCCAGCATTTT. The chain combines TRBV5-6 with TRBJ1-5, with D tentatively TRBD1 (6 bases). Trimming removed 4 bases at V and 1 base at J, with 12 bases between. The germline V gene has CDR1 SGHDT and CDR2 YYEEEE. The CDR3 has 15 amino acids.

This rearrangement joins TRBV9 to TRBJ1-3, with no clear D. The CDR3 has 13 residues. Germline V gives CDR1 SGDLS, CDR2 YYNGEE. Trimming took 4 bases from V and 2 from J, leaving 7 bases between them. The CDR3 DNA sequence: TGTGCCAGCAGCCCCCCCGCTGGAAACACCATATATTTT. Protein sequence: CASSPPAGNTIYF.

This sequence joins TRBV2 and TRBJ1-5; 7 bases align to TRBD1. V lost 6 bases and J lost 1; bases outside the gene matches: 15. The CDR3 consists of 18 residues. The germline V gene has CDR1 SNHLY and CDR2 FYNNEI. In nucleotides, the CDR3 is TGTGCCAGCAGACCCGGTTGGGTGGGACAGCCGAGCAATCAGCCCCAGCATTTT. This codes for CASRPGWVGQPSNQPQHF.

The chain has TRBV7-2 and TRBJ1-1; no definite D call. Germline CDR1 is SGHTA and CDR2 is FQGNSA. The CDR3 has 11 residues. Trimming removed 5 bases from V and 3 bases from J, with 4 bases in between. The CDR3 nucleotides read TGTGCCAGCAGCAAACACACTGAAGCTTTCTTT. Its protein product is CASSKHTEAFF.

The chain carries TRBV4-1 and TRBJ2-2, with a tentative D call TRBD2 (5 bases). Between the trimmed V and J ends, which lost 0 bases and 2 bases, there was a span of 13 bases. The germline CDR1 and CDR2 sequences are MGHRA and YSYEKL. The CDR3 runs 17 residues. CDR3 amino acids: CASSQDFRTGNTGELFF. CDR3 nucleotides: TGCGCCAGCAGCCAAGATTTTAGGACTGGAAACACCGGGGAGCTGTTTTTT.

This sequence joins TRBV7-8 and TRBJ1-1, with TRBD1 as a possible D gene (5 bases). Trimming pared 0 bases from V and 1 base from J, leaving 6 bases between. CDR3 length equals 14 residues. In germline, CDR1 is SGHVS, CDR2 FQNEAQ. The CDR3 region has the DNA TGTGCCAGCAGCTTAGCAGGGACGAACACTGAAGCTTTCTTT. It encodes CASSLAGTNTEAFF. Full variable domain (remainder filled in from reference TRBV7-8 and TRBJ1-1): GAGVSQSPRYKVAKRGQDVALRCDPISGHVSLFWYQQALGQGPEFLTYFQNEAQLDKSGLPSDRFFAERPEGSVSTLKIQRTQQEDSAVYLCASSLAGTNTEAFFGQGTRLTVV.

The chain couples TRBV9 to TRBJ1-2, with TRBD1 as a possible D gene (6 bases). CDR3 size: 16 residues. CDR1 is SGDLS and CDR2 is YYNGEE in the germline V gene. The V end was cut by 1 base, the J end by 4 bases, with 17 bases between. DNA for the CDR3: TGTGCCAGCAGCGTATTTGGGGGCCAGAGTTTCTATGGCTACACCTTC. Its translation is CASSVFGGQSFYGYTF.

The rearrangement links TRBV28 to TRBJ2-3; D not resolved. The germline V gene encodes CDR1 MDHEN and CDR2 SYDVKM. The CDR3 is 16 residues long. Trimming cost V 7 bases and J 2 bases, with 19 bases left between them. The CDR3 DNA reads TGTGCCAGCAACCTCTTCCCAGGAGTTCTCACAGATACGCAGTATTTT. Protein product: CASNLFPGVLTDTQYF.

The chain links TRBV2 to TRBJ2-5; TRBD1 matches at 10 bases. In germline, CDR1 is SNHLY, CDR2 FYNNEI. With V trimmed by 6 bases and J by 2 bases, 3 bases remained unmatched. CDR3 length: 14 residues. As DNA, the CDR3 is TGTGCCAGCAGCCCGGGACAGGGGCAAGAGACCCAGTACTTC. It specifies CASSPGQGQETQYF.

This clone has a handful of counts. Other DNA sequences of this sample code for an identical CDR3. V and J are TRBV6-5 and TRBJ1-1; D gene ambiguous. The CDR3 sequence is 14 residues long. V lost 3 bases, J lost 1 base, and 9 bases lay in between. The germline V gene has CDR1 MNHEY and CDR2 SVGAGI. Here the CDR3 DNA reads TGTGCCAGCAGTTATAGGGAGGGGAACACTGAAGCTTTCTTT. This translates into CASSYREGNTEAFF.

The rearrangement joins TRBV23-1 to TRBJ1-1; D not certain. TRBV23-1 is flagged as an ORF with uncertain function. The CDR3 loop spans 14 amino acids. The ends were cut back, 1 base at V and 3 bases at J, with 9 bases in the middle. The CDR3 DNA reads as TGCGCCAGCAGTCAATTGGGTAGGGACACTGAAGCTTTCTTT. As protein: CASSQLGRDTEAFF.

This sequence joins TRBV5-6 and TRBJ2-3, with D uncertain. Trimming shortened V by 0 bases and J by 5 bases, and 7 bases separated the two germline ends. This CDR3 has 13 amino acids. The V gene's germline CDR1 is SGHDT and CDR2 YYEEEE. The CDR3 DNA follows: TGTGCCAGCAGCTTGGCCGGGCAAGATACGCAGTATTTT. Translation: CASSLAGQDTQYF.

The rearrangement links TRBV7-9 to TRBJ1-2; maybe TRBD1 (6 bases). Germline values: CDR1 SEHNR, CDR2 FQNEAQ (reference sequence). Trimming stripped 2 bases from V and 4 bases from J, with 17 bases between. The CDR3 is 16 amino acids. CDR3 in DNA: TGTGCCAGCAGCTTATTGTCAGGGGAGAACGGCTATGGCTACACCTTC. This codes for CASSLLSGENGYGYTF.